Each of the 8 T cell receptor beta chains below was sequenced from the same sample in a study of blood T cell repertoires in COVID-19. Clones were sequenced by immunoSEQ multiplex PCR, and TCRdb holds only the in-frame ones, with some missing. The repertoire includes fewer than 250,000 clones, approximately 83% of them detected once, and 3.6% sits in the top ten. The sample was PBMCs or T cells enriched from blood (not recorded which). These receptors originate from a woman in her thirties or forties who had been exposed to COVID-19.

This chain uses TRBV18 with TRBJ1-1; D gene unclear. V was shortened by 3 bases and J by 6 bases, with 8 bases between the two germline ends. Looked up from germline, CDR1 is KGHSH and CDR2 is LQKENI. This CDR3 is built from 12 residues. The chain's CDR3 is CASSPRPAEAFF. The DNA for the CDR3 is TGTGCCAGCTCACCGAGGCCCGCTGAAGCTTTCTTT.

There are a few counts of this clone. As DNA, the CDR3 is TGTGCCAGCAGTTACTCGCCCAGGACAGGGACAGGAAACACCATATATTTT. Protein sequence: CASSYSPRTGTGNTIYF. This chain uses TRBV6-8 with TRBJ1-3; 8 bases match TRBD1. With V trimmed by 0 bases and J by 4 bases, 8 bases remained unmatched. CDR3 length: 17 amino acids. Germline V lookup: CDR1 MNHGY, CDR2 SAAAGT.

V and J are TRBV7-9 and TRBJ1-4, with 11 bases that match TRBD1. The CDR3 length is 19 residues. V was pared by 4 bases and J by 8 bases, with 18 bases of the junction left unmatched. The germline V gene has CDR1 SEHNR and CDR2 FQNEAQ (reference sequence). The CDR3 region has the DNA TGTGCCAGCAGCTCCGATTCAGGACAGGGGGCTCTTAGGAACGAAAAACTGTTTTTT. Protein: CASSSDSGQGALRNEKLFF.

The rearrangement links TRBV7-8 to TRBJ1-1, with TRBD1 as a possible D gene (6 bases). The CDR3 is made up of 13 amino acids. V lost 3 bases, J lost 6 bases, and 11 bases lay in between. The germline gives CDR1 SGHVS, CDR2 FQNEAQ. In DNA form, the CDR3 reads TGTGCCAGCAGCTTCAACAGGGATGCTGAAGCTTTCTTT. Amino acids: CASSFNRDAEAFF.

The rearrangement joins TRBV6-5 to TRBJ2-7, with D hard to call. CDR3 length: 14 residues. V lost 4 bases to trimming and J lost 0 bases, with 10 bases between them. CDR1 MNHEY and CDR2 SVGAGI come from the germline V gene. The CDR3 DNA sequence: TGTGCCAGCAGTTTGGTCAGGAACTCCTACGAGCAGTACTTC. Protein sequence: CASSLVRNSYEQYF.

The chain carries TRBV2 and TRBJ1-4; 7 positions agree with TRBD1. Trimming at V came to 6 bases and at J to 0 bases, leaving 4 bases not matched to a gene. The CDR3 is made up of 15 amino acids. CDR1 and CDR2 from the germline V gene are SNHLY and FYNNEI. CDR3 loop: CASSSTGATNEKLFF. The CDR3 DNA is TGTGCCAGCAGCAGCACAGGGGCAACTAATGAAAAACTGTTTTTT. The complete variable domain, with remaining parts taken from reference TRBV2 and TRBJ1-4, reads EPEVTQTPSHQVTQMGQEVILRCVPISNHLYFYWYRQILGQKVEFLVSFYNNEISEKSEIFDDQFSVERPDGSNFTLKIRSTKLEDSAMYFCASSSTGATNEKLFFGSGTQLSVL.

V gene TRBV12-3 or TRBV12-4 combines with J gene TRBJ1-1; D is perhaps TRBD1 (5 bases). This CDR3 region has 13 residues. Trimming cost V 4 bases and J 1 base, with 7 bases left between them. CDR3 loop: CASSWGGNTEAFF. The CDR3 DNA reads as TGTGCCAGCAGTTGGGGGGGGAACACTGAAGCTTTCTTT.

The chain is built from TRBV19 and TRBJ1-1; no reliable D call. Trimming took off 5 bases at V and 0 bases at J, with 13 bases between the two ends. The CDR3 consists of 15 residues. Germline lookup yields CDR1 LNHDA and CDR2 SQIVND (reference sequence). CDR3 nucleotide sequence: TGTGCCAGTAGTGAAGGCGCGGTCATGAACACTGAAGCTTTCTTT. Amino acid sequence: CASSEGAVMNTEAFF.